This passage covers 9 T cell receptor beta chains from one sample sequenced in a study of T cell repertoires in cytomegalovirus infection. These receptors have no identified antigens. Each CDR3 protein gets one entry after TCRdb re-called the reads with MiXCR. The sample holds 300,000 to 400,000 distinct CDR3 sequences, 25% to 30% seen once. The material was cultured PBMCs, obtained from culture after CMV antigen stimulation. The receptors were sampled from a human donor in good health (CMV status not recorded). Some clones in this sample may be carry-over from other donors' samples.

This clonotype was counted ten times or more. This chain links TRBV7-2 with TRBJ1-5; D possibly corresponds to TRBD1 (6 bases). The germline V and J ends were trimmed by 2 bases and 4 bases, with 12 bases remaining between them. Germline CDR1 SGHTA, CDR2 FQGNSA. The CDR3 totals 15 residues. As DNA, the CDR3 is TGTGCCAGCAGCTTAAGGGGGGGGACTAATCAGCCCCAGCATTTT. Translation gives CASSLRGGTNQPQHF.

The gene calls are TRBV5-4 and TRBJ1-2; D is possibly TRBD1 (6 bases). V shed 0 bases and J shed 4 bases, with 16 bases lying between them. The CDR3 contains 16 residues. Per the germline V gene, CDR1 is SGHNT and CDR2 is YYREEE (reference sequence). The CDR3 protein is CASSLAVGGGGYGYTF. As DNA, the CDR3 is TGTGCCAGCAGCTTGGCCGTGGGGGGAGGGGGCTATGGCTACACCTTC.

This clonotype has a handful of counts. The rearrangement uses TRBV4-2 and TRBJ1-1; TRBD1 is a possible D gene (5 bases). This CDR3 region has 16 residues. V lost 2 bases, J lost 1 base, and 14 bases lay in between. Germline CDR1 reads LGHNA; CDR2 reads YNFKEQ. This CDR3 is CASSQHLTDSNTEAFF. CDR3 nucleotide sequence: TGTGCCAGCAGCCAACACCTGACAGATTCGAACACTGAAGCTTTCTTT.

This chain joins TRBV6-5 and TRBJ2-2; 9 bases fit TRBD1. This CDR3 region has 14 residues. Germline trimming cut 6 bases from V and 5 bases from J; bases unmatched to any gene: 4. Germline V CDR1 and CDR2: MNHEY, SVGAGI. CDR3 coding DNA: TGTGCCAGCAGGGTACAGGGGGCGACCGGGGAGCTGTTTTTT. Translation gives CASRVQGATGELFF.

The V and J genes are TRBV28 and TRBJ2-7; 8 bases fit TRBD1. This CDR3 has 16 residues. Germline V gives CDR1 MDHEN, CDR2 SYDVKM. The V gene end was trimmed by 5 bases and the J gene end by 0 bases; junction bases not matched to a gene: 9. The CDR3 DNA reads TGTGCCAGCAGTCTAACCAGACAGGGGACCTCCTACGAGCAGTACTTC. Protein sequence: CASSLTRQGTSYEQYF.

This clonotype was seen a few times. The rearrangement joins TRBV5-4 to TRBJ1-5, with a tentative D call TRBD1 (5 bases). Germline CDR1 is SGHNT and CDR2 is YYREEE (reference sequence). V was shortened by 2 bases and J by 9 bases, with 15 bases between the two germline ends. The CDR3 extends over 14 amino acids. CDR3: CASSFGGSLGPQHF. Here the CDR3 DNA reads TGTGCCAGCAGCTTCGGGGGGTCGTTAGGGCCCCAGCATTTT.

The chain's CDR3 is CASTRGSTDTQYF. CDR3 nucleotides: TGTGCCAGCACGCGGGGTAGCACAGATACGCAGTATTTT. The chain joins TRBV6-6 to TRBJ2-3; D is perhaps TRBD2 (6 bases). This CDR3 is built from 13 residues. Germline assignment: CDR1 MNHNY and CDR2 SVGAGI (reference sequence). V was cut by 7 bases and J by 0 bases, with 8 bases left in between.

V is TRBV19 and J is TRBJ2-3, with 13 bases lining up with TRBD2. Germline V gene data show CDR1 as LNHDA and CDR2 as SQIVND (reference sequence). Trimming cost V 10 bases and J 4 bases; bases outside gene matches: 14. The CDR3 covers 17 residues. DNA of the CDR3: TGTGCCACCCGGACTAGCGGGAGAGGATGGGGCCCAGATACGCAGTATTTT. Translating gives CATRTSGRGWGPDTQYF.

This clonotype appeared many times. The rearrangement uses TRBV6-1 and TRBJ1-5; D remains unclear. Germline lookup yields CDR1 MNHNS and CDR2 SASEGT. The ends were cut back, 5 bases at V and 0 bases at J, with 11 bases in the middle. The length of the CDR3 is 15 residues. CDR3 protein: CASSPTAYSNQPQHF. The CDR3 region has the DNA TGTGCCAGCAGTCCGACCGCTTATAGCAATCAGCCCCAGCATTTT.